The present T cell receptor beta chain was sequenced within a study of blood T cell repertoires in COVID-19. V lost 2 bases and J lost 0, with 3 bases in between. CDR3 length equals 13 residues. The protocol was immunoSEQ multiplex PCR, while the TCRdb copy is restricted to in-frame clones and leaves out a portion. Of more than 150,000 clones listed, 75% to 80% are singletons. This clone was seen more than once but under ten times. The chain combines TRBV5-3 with TRBJ1-5; D not resolved. TRBV5-3 is noted as an ORF with a role that remains uncertain. The sample comprised peripheral blood. This TCR derives from a woman between 65 and 79 years old with acute or convalescent COVID-19. The CDR3 DNA follows: TGTGCCAGAAGCTTTCATAGCAATCAGCCCCAGCATTTT. Translated, it gives CARSFHSNQPQHF.